This entry lists 14 T cell receptor beta chains sequenced from one sample in a study of vaccination and CD4 T cells after COVID-19. The sample's treatment: approximately nine-day PBMC culture with coronavirus spike peptide pools or control peptides (ViraFEST assay). From the unexposed donor, CD4+ T cells were collected ahead of the COVID-19 pandemic (2011-2018). Their antigens are not known. Sequencing of DNA taken from cultured CD4+ T cells relied on the Oncomine TCR Beta short-read assay. TCRdb redid the calling of the PCR reads with MiXCR, one entry per CDR3 protein. The sample yields some 6,600 distinct CDR3 sequences, roughly 48% seen once. The sequenced sample consisted of CD4+ T cells from blood, cultured in vitro. Receptors were obtained from a human donor in good health.

This chain links TRBV12-5 with TRBJ1-2; D ambiguous. V was trimmed by 7 bases and J by 2 bases, leaving 14 bases between them. The CDR3 loop spans 14 amino acids. Germline V gene lookup returns CDR1 LGHNT and CDR2 FRNRAP. The CDR3 DNA follows: TGTGCTAGTGCCTCTCGGCTGAACAACTATGGCTACACCTTC. Its translation is CASASRLNNYGYTF. Combining the CDR3 with reference TRBV12-5 and TRBJ1-2 gives the whole variable domain DARVTQTPRHKVTEMGQEVTMRCQPILGHNTVFWYRQTMMQGLELLAYFRNRAPLDDSGMPKDRFSAEMPDATLATLKIQPSEPRDSAVYFCASASRLNNYGYTFGSGTRLTVV.

The chain uses TRBV7-6 and TRBJ2-2; 14 bases fit TRBD2. CDR3 length: 18 amino acids. After removal of 5 bases from V and 5 bases from J, the junction contained 10 bases not matched to a gene. The germline V gene encodes CDR1 SGHVS and CDR2 FNYEAQ. For the CDR3, the DNA is TGTGCCAGCAGCCTGGGGACTAGCGGGAGCTTTGGGACCGGGGAGCTGTTTTTT. Amino acid sequence: CASSLGTSGSFGTGELFF.

This clonotype was observed a few times. The chain combines TRBV6-1 with TRBJ2-5; D may correspond to TRBD1 or TRBD2 (5 bases each). V shed 6 bases and J shed 4 bases, with 15 bases lying between them. The CDR3 has 14 residues. Per germline, CDR1 MNHNS and CDR2 SASEGT. CDR3 sequence reads: CASSRGEGPETQYF. In nucleotides, the CDR3 is TGTGCCAGCAGCCGGGGCGAAGGTCCAGAGACCCAGTACTTC.

There are a few counts of this clonotype. For the CDR3, the DNA is TGTGCCAGCAGTGACAGACCCCGCACAGATACGCAGTATTTT. Its protein product is CASSDRPRTDTQYF. The chain employs TRBV27 and TRBJ2-3, with TRBD1 as a possible D gene (5 bases). V lost 5 bases and J 1 base, leaving 10 bases between the germline ends. Germline V CDR1 and CDR2: MNHEY, SMNVEV (reference sequence). The CDR3 totals 14 residues.

The chain uses TRBV20-1 and TRBJ2-1; 7 positions match TRBD2. The CDR3 is 14 residues long. Germline lookup yields CDR1 DFQATT and CDR2 SNEGSKA (reference sequence). Trimming cost V 6 bases and J 6 bases; bases outside gene matches: 11. CDR3 sequence reads: CSAEGLADVNEQFF. The CDR3 nucleotides are TGCAGTGCCGAGGGGCTAGCGGACGTCAATGAGCAGTTCTTC.

This clonotype was counted a few times. DNA of the CDR3: TGCGCCAGCAAACCTCTAGCGGGGGGGCCCCGGGAGACCCAGTACTTC. This encodes CASKPLAGGPRETQYF. The chain recombines TRBV10-2 with TRBJ2-5, with TRBD2 matching over 12 bases. The CDR3 totals 16 residues. Per germline, CDR1 WSHSY and CDR2 SAAADI. The trim removed 7 bases at V and 5 bases at J, leaving 11 bases unmatched.

This clonotype has just a few counts. The chain recombines TRBV7-9 with TRBJ1-2, with D possibly being TRBD1 (5 bases). Looked up from germline, CDR1 is SEHNR and CDR2 is FQNEAQ (reference sequence). V lost 6 bases to trimming and J lost 5 bases, with 13 bases between them. The CDR3 extends over 13 amino acids. CDR3 nucleotide sequence: TGTGCCAGCAGTTCCAGGGATAGGTATGGCTACACCTTC. Protein: CASSSRDRYGYTF.

This chain connects TRBV19 to TRBJ2-1, with a possible D match to TRBD2 (6 bases). Trimming stripped 9 bases from V and 2 bases from J, with 17 bases between. This CDR3 has 15 amino acids. The germline V gene encodes CDR1 LNHDA and CDR2 SQIVND (reference sequence). The CDR3 reads CASHGDFLPYNEQFF. For the CDR3, the DNA is TGTGCCAGCCACGGGGACTTTCTCCCCTACAATGAGCAGTTCTTC.

The genes are TRBV20-1 and TRBJ2-3; D gene uncertain. The germline CDR1 and CDR2 sequences are DFQATT and SNEGSKA (reference sequence). The CDR3 is 16 amino acids. Trimming pared 3 bases from V and 0 bases from J, leaving 16 bases between. CDR3 coding DNA: TGCAGTGCTAGTCCGATAACTGTAATTAGCACAGATACGCAGTATTTT. Amino acids: CSASPITVISTDTQYF.

The rearrangement uses TRBV7-7 and TRBJ2-2; 10 positions match TRBD2. Germline assignment: CDR1 SSHAT and CDR2 FNYEAQ (reference sequence). With 0 bases clipped from V and 0 bases from J, the junction kept 4 bases outside the gene matches. The CDR3 is made up of 18 amino acids. CDR3 sequence (DNA): TGTGCCAGCAGCTTAGCTGGGGGGACTAGCGCGAACACCGGGGAGCTGTTTTTT. This gives the protein CASSLAGGTSANTGELFF.

The chain recombines TRBV27 with TRBJ1-6; D might be TRBD1 (5 bases). The V gene lost 5 bases and the J gene lost 0 bases, with 14 bases spanning the gap. Germline V CDR1 and CDR2: MNHEY, SMNVEV (reference sequence). The CDR3 is 17 amino acids. The DNA of the CDR3 is TGTGCCAGCAGTCCCTTACGGGGGAGCTCCTATAATTCACCCCTCCACTTT. This gives the protein CASSPLRGSSYNSPLHF.

This clonotype was picked up a small number of times. The chain combines TRBV20-1 with TRBJ2-7; D call uncertain. Germline assignment: CDR1 DFQATT and CDR2 SNEGSKA (reference sequence). The CDR3 extends over 13 amino acids. V lost 6 bases to trimming and J lost 0 bases, with 12 bases between them. The CDR3 region has the DNA TGCAGTGCCGTCAGCGCAAACTCCTACGAGCAGTACTTC. Translated, it gives CSAVSANSYEQYF.

This chain connects TRBV12-3 or TRBV12-4 to TRBJ1-2; 8 bases align to TRBD1. The CDR3 has 11 residues. V was clipped by 6 bases and J by 7 bases; unmatched bases: 1. The CDR3 DNA sequence: TGTGCCAGCAGAGACAGGGGTGGCTACACCTTC. Its protein product is CASRDRGGYTF.

This clonotype was seen a handful of times. The chain couples TRBV7-2 to TRBJ2-7; 8 bases are a match to TRBD1. The CDR3 is made up of 14 amino acids. Trimming cost V 4 bases and J 4 bases; bases outside gene matches: 6. CDR1 and CDR2 from the germline V gene are SGHTA and FQGNSA. CDR3 loop: CASSSGQGRYEQYF. The CDR3 nucleotides read TGTGCCAGCAGCTCCGGACAGGGTCGGTACGAGCAGTACTTC.